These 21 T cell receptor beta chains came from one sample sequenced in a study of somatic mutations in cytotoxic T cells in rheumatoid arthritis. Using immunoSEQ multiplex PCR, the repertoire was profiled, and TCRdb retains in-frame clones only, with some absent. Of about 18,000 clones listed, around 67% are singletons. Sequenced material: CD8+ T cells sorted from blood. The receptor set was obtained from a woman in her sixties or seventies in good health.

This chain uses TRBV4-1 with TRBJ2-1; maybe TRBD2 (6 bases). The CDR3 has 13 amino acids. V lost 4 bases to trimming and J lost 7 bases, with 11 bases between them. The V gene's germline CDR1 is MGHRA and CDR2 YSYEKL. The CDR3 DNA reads TGCGCCAGCAGCCCGGGACTGATGAATGAGCAGTTCTTC. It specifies CASSPGLMNEQFF.

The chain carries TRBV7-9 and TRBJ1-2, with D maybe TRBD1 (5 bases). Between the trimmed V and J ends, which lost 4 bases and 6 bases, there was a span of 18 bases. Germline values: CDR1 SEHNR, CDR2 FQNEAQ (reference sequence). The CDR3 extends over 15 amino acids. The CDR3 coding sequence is TGTGCCAGCAGCTGGGTGGGGGATTCGCGGGATGGCTACACCTTC. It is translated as CASSWVGDSRDGYTF.

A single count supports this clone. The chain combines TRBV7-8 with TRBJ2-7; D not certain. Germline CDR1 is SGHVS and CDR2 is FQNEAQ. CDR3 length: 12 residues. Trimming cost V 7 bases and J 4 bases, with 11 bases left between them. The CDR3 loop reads CASTPTAYEQYF. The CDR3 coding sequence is TGTGCCAGCACCCCCACGGCGTACGAGCAGTACTTC.

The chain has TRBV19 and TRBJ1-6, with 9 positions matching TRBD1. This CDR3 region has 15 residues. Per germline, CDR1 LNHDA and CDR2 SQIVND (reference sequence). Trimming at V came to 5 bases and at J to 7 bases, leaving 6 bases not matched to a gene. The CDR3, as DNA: TGTGCCAGTAGTTACAGGGGGCGCGGGAATTCACCCCTCCACTTT. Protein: CASSYRGRGNSPLHF.

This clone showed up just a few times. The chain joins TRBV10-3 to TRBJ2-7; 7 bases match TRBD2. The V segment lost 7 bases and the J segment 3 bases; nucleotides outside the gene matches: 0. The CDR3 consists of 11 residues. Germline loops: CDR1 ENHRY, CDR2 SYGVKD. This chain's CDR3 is CAIKRGYEQYF. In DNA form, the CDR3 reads TGTGCCATCAAGCGGGGCTACGAGCAGTACTTC.

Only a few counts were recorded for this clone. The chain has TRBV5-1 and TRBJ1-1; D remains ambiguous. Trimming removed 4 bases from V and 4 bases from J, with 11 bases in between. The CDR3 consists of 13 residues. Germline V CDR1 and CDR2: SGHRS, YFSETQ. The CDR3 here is CASSGAPGTEAFF. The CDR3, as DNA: TGCGCCAGCAGCGGTGCCCCCGGCACTGAAGCTTTCTTT.

The CDR3 spells CASSLSETGAYEQYF. CDR3 sequence (DNA): TGTGCCAGCAGCTTGTCAGAGACAGGGGCGTACGAGCAGTACTTC. The V call is TRBV7-9, the J call TRBJ2-7; 8 bases agree with TRBD1. The J segment lost 4 bases and the V segment lost 3 bases, leaving 8 bases of the junction unmatched. CDR3 length equals 15 residues. CDR1 and CDR2 from the germline V gene are SEHNR and FQNEAQ (reference sequence).

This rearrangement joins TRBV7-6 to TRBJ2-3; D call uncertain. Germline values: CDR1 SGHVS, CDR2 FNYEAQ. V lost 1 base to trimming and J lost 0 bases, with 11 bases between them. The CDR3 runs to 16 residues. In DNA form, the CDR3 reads TGTGCCAGCAGCTTAGGGGCAGGAACTAGCACAGATACGCAGTATTTT. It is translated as CASSLGAGTSTDTQYF.

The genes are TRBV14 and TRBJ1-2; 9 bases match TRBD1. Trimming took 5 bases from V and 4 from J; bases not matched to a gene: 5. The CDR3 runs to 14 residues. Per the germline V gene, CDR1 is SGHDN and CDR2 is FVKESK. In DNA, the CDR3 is TGTGCCAGCAGCGGGACAGGGATGGCCTATGGCTACACCTTC. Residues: CASSGTGMAYGYTF.

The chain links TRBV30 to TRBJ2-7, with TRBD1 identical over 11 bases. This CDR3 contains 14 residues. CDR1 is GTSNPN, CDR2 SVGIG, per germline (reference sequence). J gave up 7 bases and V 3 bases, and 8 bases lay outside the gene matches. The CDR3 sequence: CAWRPGTGGREQYF. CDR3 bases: TGTGCCTGGAGACCCGGGACAGGGGGTCGGGAGCAGTACTTC.

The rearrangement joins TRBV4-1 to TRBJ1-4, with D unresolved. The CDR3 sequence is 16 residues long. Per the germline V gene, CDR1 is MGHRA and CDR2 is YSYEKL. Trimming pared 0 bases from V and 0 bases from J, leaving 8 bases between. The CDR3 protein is CASSQEWRATNEKLFF. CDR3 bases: TGCGCCAGCAGCCAAGAATGGAGGGCAACTAATGAAAAACTGTTTTTT.

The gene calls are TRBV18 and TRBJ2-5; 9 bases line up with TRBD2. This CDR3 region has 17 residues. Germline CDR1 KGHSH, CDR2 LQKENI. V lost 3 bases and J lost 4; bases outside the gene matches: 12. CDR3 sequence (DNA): TGTGCCAGCTCACCGGAGGCGGGAGGGCCTCGGGGAGAGACCCAGTACTTC. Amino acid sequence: CASSPEAGGPRGETQYF.

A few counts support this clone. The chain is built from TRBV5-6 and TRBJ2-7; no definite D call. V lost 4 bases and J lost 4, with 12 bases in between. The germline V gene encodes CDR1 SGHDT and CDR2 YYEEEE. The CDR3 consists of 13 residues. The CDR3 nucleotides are TGTGCCAGCAGCCCGGACGGGCGTTACGAGCAGTACTTC. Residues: CASSPDGRYEQYF.

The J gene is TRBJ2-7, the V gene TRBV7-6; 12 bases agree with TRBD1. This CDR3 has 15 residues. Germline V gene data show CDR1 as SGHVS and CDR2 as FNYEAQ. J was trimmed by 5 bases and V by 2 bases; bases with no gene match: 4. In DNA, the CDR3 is TGTGCCAGCAGCTTAACGGGACAGGGGGCCCACGAGCAGTACTTC. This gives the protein CASSLTGQGAHEQYF.

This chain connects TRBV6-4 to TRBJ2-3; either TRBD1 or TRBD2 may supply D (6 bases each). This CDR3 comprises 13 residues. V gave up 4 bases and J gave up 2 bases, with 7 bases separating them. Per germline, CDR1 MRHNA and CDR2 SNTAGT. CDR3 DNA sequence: TGTGCCAGCAGTGGGGGGGCCACAGATACGCAGTATTTT. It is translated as CASSGGATDTQYF.

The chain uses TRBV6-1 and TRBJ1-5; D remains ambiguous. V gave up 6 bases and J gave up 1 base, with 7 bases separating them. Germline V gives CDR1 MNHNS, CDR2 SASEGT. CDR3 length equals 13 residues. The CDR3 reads CASSPWSNQPQHF. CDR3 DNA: TGTGCCAGCAGCCCTTGGAGCAATCAGCCCCAGCATTTT.

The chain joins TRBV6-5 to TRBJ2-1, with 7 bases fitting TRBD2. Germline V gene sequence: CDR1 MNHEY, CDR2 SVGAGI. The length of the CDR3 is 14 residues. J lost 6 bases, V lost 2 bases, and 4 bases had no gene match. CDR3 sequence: CASSYVTSSNEQFF. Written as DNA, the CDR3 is TGTGCCAGCAGTTACGTGACTAGCTCCAATGAGCAGTTCTTC.

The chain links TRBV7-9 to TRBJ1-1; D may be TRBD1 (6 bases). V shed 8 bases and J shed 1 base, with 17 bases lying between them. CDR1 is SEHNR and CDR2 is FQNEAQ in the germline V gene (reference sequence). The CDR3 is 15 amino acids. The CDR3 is CASGGDIRGNTEAFF. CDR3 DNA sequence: TGTGCCAGCGGGGGGGACATTAGGGGGAACACTGAAGCTTTCTTT.

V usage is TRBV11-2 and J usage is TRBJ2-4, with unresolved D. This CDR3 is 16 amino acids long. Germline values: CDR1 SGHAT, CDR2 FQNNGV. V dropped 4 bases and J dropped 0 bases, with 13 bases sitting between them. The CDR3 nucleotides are TGTGCCAGCAGCTCCTGCAGGTGTCTAGCCAAAAACATTCAGTACTTC. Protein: CASSSCRCLAKNIQYF.

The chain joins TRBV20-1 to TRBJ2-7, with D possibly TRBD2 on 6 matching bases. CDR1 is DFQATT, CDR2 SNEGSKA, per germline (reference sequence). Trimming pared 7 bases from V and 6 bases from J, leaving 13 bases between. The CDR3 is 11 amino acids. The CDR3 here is CSGGGIGEQYF. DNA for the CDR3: TGCAGTGGGGGCGGGATAGGCGAGCAGTACTTC.

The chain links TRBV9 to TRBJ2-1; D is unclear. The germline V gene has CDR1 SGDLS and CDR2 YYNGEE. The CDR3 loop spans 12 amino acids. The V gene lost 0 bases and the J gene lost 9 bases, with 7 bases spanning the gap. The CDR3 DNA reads TGTGCCAGCAGCGTAGACGGGCTTGAGCAGTTCTTC. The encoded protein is CASSVDGLEQFF.